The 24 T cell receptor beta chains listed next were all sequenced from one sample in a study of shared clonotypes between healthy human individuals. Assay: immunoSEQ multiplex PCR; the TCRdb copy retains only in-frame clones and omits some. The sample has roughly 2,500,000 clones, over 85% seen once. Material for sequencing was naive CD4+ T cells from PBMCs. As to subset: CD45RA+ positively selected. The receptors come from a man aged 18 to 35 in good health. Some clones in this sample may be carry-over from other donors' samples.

The CDR3 DNA sequence: TGTGCCAGCAGCTTAGTGGGACAGGGGGCTCGGCAGCCCCAGCATTTT. Translated: CASSLVGQGARQPQHF. The chain employs TRBV7-9 and TRBJ1-5; 12 bases line up with TRBD1. Germline lookup yields CDR1 SEHNR and CDR2 FQNEAQ (reference sequence). CDR3 size: 16 residues. V trimming: 1 base; J trimming: 7 bases; junction bases outside the gene matches: 5.

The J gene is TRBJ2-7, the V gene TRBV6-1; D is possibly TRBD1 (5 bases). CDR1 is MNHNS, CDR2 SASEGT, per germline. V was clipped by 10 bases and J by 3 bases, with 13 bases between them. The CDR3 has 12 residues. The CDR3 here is CAIQGWVYEQYF. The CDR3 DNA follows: TGTGCCATTCAGGGTTGGGTCTACGAGCAGTACTTC.

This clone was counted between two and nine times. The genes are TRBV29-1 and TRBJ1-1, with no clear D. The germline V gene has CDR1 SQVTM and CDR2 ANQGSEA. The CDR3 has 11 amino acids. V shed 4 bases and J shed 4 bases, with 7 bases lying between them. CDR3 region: CSVGQATEAFF. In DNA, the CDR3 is TGCAGCGTTGGGCAGGCCACTGAAGCTTTCTTT.

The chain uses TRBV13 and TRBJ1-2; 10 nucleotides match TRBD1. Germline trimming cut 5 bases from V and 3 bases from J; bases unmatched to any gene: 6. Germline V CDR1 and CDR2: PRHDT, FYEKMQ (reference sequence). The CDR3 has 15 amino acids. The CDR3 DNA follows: TGTGCCAGCAGCGATGGACAGGGGGTTCACTATGGCTACACCTTC. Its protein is CASSDGQGVHYGYTF. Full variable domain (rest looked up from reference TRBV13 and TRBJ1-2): AAGVIQSPRHLIKEKRETATLKCYPIPRHDTVYWYQQGPGQDPQFLISFYEKMQSDKGSIPDRFSAQQFSDYHSELNMSSLELGDSALYFCASSDGQGVHYGYTFGSGTRLTVV.

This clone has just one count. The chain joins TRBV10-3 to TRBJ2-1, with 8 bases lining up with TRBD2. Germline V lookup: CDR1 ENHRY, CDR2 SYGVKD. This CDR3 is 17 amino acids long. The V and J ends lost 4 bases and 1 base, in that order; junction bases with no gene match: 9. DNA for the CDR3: TGTGCCATCAGTGGCCGAAAGCGGGAGTCATCCTACAATGAGCAGTTCTTC. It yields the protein CAISGRKRESSYNEQFF.

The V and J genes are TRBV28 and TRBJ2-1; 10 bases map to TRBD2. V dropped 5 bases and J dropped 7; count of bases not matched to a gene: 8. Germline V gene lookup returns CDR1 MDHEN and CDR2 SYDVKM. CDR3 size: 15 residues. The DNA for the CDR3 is TGTGCCAGCAGTAACCCTAGCGGGAGAGGAAATGAGCAGTTCTTC. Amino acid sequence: CASSNPSGRGNEQFF.

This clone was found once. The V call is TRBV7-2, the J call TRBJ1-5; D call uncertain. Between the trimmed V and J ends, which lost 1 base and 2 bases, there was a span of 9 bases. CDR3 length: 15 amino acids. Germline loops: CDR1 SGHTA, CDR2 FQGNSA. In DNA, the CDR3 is TGTGCCAGCAGCTTAGTGGGTAATGGCAATCAGCCCCAGCATTTT. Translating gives CASSLVGNGNQPQHF. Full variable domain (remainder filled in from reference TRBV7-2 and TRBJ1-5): GAGVSQSPSNKVTEKGKDVELRCDPISGHTALYWYRQSLGQGLEFLIYFQGNSAPDKSGLPSDRFSAERTGGSVSTLTIQRTQQEDSAVYLCASSLVGNGNQPQHFGDGTRLSIL.

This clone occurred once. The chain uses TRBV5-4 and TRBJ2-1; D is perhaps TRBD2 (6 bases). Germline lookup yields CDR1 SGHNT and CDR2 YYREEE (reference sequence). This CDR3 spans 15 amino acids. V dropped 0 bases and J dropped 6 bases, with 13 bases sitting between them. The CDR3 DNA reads TGTGCCAGCAGCTTGGGCCGGGAGATCGTCAATGAGCAGTTCTTC. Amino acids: CASSLGREIVNEQFF.

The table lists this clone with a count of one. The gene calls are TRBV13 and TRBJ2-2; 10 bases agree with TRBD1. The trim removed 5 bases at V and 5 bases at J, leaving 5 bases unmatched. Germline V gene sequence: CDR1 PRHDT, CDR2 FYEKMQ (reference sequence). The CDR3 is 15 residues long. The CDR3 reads CASSPGTGETGELFF. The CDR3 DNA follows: TGTGCCAGCAGCCCTGGGACAGGGGAAACCGGGGAGCTGTTTTTT.

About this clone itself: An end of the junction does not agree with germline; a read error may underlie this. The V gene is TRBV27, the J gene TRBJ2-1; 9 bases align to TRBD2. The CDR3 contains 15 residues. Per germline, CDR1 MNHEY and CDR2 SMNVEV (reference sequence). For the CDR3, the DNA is TGTGCCAGCACTGACGCTGCCGGGCTAGCGGGATCCCGTGTCTTC. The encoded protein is CASTDAAGLAGSRVF.

CDR3 region: CSVDRGAGADTQYF. CDR3 DNA sequence: TGCAGCGTTGACCGGGGGGCGGGAGCAGATACGCAGTATTTT. The chain combines TRBV29-1 with TRBJ2-3, with a tentative D call TRBD2 (7 bases). The CDR3 is made up of 14 amino acids. Germline lookup yields CDR1 SQVTM and CDR2 ANQGSEA. The V gene lost 3 bases and the J gene lost 4 bases, with 14 bases spanning the gap.

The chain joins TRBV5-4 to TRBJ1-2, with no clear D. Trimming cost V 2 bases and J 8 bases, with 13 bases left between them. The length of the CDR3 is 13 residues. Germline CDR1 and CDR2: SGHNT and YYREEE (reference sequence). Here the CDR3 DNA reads TGTGCCAGCAGCTTCGGCGGTGACTGGGGCTACACCTTC. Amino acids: CASSFGGDWGYTF.

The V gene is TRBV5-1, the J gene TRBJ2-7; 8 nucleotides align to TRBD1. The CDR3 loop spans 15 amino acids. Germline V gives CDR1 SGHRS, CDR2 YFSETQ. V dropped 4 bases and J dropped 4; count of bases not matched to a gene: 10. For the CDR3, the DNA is TGCGCCAGCAGCCCCACGTCCCGGGACAGGTACGAGCAGTACTTC. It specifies CASSPTSRDRYEQYF.

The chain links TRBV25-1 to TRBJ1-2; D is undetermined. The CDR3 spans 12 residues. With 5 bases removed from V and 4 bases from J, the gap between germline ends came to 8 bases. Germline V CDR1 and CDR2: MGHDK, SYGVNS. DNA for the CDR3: TGTGCCAGCAGTTTCCGGTTCTATGGCTACACCTTC. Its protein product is CASSFRFYGYTF.

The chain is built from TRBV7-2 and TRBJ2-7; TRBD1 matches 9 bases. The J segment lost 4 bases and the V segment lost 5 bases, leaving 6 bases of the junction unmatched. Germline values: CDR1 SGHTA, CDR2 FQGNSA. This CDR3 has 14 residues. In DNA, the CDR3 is TGTGCCAGCAGCAGAGACAGGGGGGGGTACGAGCAGTACTTC. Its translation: CASSRDRGGYEQYF. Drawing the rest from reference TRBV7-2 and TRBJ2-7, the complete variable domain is GAGVSQSPSNKVTEKGKDVELRCDPISGHTALYWYRQSLGQGLEFLIYFQGNSAPDKSGLPSDRFSAERTGGSVSTLTIQRTQQEDSAVYLCASSRDRGGYEQYFGPGTRLTVT.

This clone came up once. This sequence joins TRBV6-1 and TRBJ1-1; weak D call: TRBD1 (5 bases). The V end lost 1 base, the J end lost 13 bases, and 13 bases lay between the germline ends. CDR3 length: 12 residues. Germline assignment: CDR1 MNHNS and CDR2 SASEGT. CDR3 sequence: CASSEVGFRVFF. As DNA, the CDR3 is TGTGCCAGCAGTGAAGTAGGGTTCAGGGTTTTCTTT.

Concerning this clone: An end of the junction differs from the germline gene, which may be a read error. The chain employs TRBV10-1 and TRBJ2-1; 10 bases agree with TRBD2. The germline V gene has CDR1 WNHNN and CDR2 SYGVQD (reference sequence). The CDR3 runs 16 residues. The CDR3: CASSDLTSGSDNGRVF. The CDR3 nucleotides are TGCGCCAGCAGTGACTTGACTAGCGGGTCCGACAACGGGCGGGTCTTC.

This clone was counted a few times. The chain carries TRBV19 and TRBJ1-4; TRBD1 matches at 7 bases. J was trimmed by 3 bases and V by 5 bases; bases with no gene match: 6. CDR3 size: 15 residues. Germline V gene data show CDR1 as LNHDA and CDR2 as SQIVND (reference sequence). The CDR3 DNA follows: TGTGCCAGTAGTGTTTCGGGACAGCCTAATGAAAAACTGTTTTTT. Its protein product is CASSVSGQPNEKLFF.

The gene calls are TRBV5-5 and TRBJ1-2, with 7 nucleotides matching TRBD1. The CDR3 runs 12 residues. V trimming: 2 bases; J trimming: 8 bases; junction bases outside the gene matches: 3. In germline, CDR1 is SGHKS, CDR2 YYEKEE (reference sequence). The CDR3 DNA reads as TGTGCCAGCAGCTTAGAGGGGGCGGGCTACACCTTC. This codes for CASSLEGAGYTF.

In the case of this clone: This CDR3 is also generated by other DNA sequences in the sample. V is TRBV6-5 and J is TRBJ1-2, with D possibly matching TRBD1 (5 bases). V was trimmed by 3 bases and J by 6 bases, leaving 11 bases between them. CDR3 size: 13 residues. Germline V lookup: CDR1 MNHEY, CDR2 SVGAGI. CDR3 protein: CASSYGQGDGYTF. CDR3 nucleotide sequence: TGTGCCAGCAGTTATGGGCAGGGTGATGGCTACACCTTC.

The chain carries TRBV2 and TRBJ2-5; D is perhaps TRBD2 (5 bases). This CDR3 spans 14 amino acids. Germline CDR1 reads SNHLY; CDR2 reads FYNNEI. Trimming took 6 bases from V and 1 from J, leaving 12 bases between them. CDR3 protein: CASSPGSGQETQYF. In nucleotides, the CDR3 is TGTGCCAGCAGCCCGGGGTCCGGCCAAGAGACCCAGTACTTC. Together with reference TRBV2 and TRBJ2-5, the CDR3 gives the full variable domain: EPEVTQTPSHQVTQMGQEVILRCVPISNHLYFYWYRQILGQKVEFLVSFYNNEISEKSEIFDDQFSVERPDGSNFTLKIRSTKLEDSAMYFCASSPGSGQETQYFGPGTRLLVL.

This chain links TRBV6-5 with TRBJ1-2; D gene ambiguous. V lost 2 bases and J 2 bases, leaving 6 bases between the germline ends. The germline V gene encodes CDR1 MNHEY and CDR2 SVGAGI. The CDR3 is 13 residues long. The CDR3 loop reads CASSYEGNYGYTF. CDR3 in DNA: TGTGCCAGCAGTTACGAGGGAAACTATGGCTACACCTTC.

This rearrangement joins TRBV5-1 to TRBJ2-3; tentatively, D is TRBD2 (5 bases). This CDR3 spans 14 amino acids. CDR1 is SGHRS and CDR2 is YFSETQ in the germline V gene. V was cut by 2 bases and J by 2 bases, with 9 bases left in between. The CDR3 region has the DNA TGCGCCAGCAGCTTAGCGGCGCTCACAGATACGCAGTATTTT. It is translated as CASSLAALTDTQYF.

CDR3 protein: CAISESSGRSNTGELFF. The CDR3 DNA follows: TGTGCCATCAGTGAGTCGAGTGGGAGATCGAACACCGGGGAGCTGTTTTTT. The chain recombines TRBV10-3 with TRBJ2-2; possibly TRBD2 for D (5 bases). CDR1 ENHRY and CDR2 SYGVKD come from the germline V gene. CDR3 size: 17 residues. The V end lost 0 bases, the J end lost 0 bases, and 11 bases lay between the germline ends.